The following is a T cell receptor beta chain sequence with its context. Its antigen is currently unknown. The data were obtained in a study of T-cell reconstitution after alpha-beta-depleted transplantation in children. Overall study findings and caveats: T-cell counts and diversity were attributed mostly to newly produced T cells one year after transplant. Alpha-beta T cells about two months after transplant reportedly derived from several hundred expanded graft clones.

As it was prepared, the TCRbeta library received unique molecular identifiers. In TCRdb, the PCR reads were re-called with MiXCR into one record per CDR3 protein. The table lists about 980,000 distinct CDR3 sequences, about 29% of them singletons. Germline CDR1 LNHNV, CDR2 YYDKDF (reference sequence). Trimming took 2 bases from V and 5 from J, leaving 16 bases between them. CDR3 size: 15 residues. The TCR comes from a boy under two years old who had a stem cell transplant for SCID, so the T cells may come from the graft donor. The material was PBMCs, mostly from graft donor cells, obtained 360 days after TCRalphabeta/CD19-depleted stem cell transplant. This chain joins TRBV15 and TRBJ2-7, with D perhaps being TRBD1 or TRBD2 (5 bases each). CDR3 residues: CATSRSWERGNEQYF. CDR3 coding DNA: TGTGCCACCAGCAGATCCTGGGAGAGGGGAAACGAGCAGTACTTC.